This note documents a single T cell receptor (beta chain) sequence. Antigen unknown. This specimen belongs to a study of shared clonotypes between healthy human individuals. Whole-study context: Donors consisted of a couple of women and a few men between 18 and 49. Study-level results: Several donors held approximately 4.5% of naive CD4 clonotypes in common. It was the few donors that limited the genetic and exposure-history diversity represented.

Replicate PCRs for sorted subsets used 200 ng DNA; this equaled 33,000 or so T cell genomes. Measured with immunoSEQ multiplex PCR; TCRdb has only the in-frame clones, and not every one. The sample shows millions of clones, about 92% of them seen only once. Germline CDR1 is SGDLS and CDR2 is YYNGEE. The CDR3 totals 14 residues. Trimming left V 4 bases short and J 4 bases short, with 12 bases between. The receptor was isolated from a man aged 18 to 29 in good health. Input material: naive CD4+ T cells sorted from blood. Indicated subset: CD45RA+ positively selected. This sequence joins TRBV9 and TRBJ2-1; D call uncertain. This CDR3 reads CASSKQTHYNEQFF. CDR3 DNA: TGTGCCAGCAGCAAACAGACGCATTACAATGAGCAGTTCTTC.